This T cell receptor beta chain stems from a study of shared clonotypes between healthy human individuals. General study findings and limits: Naive subsets typically showed greater estimated richness than memory subsets.

This CDR3 has 15 amino acids. Per germline, CDR1 SGHDN and CDR2 FVKESK. Trimming left V 4 bases short and J 4 bases short, with 15 bases between. With respect to this clone: What it recognizes is unknown.

Each subset's genomic DNA was split evenly across several immunoSEQ plates. The assay was immunoSEQ multiplex PCR, and TCRdb's table has in-frame clones only and misses some. The sample has about 2,200,000 clones; 90% to 95% are singletons. Naive CD8 cells lacked CD45RO and underwent positive selection for CCR7, leaving out terminally differentiated effector memory CD45RA+ cells. This chain uses TRBV14 with TRBJ2-3; D call uncertain. This TCR derives from a man in his late teens or twenties in good health. Some clones in this sample may be carry-over from other donors' samples. The sequenced sample consisted of naive CD8+ T cells from PBMCs. The CDR3 sequence is CASSPYYEVADTQYF. The CDR3 nucleotides read TGTGCCAGCAGCCCGTATTATGAGGTGGCAGATACGCAGTATTTT.